Listed below are T cell receptor beta chains from one sample, sequenced in a study of human T cells and chemical hapten exposure. TCRdb reprocessed the RACE reads via MiXCR and lists one record per CDR3 protein. The table includes more than 70,000 distinct CDR3 sequences, about 11% detected once. The material was whole blood, obtained in connection with sensitization to the hapten diphenylcyclopropenone (DPC). The source of these receptors is a woman in her 30s with alopecia areata. Some clones in this sample may be carry-over from other donors' samples. Each CDR3 is given with its conserved first and last residue. A D gene is named only where the DNA matches it firmly. Where a row states a size, it is once, few, many or the class of an expanded clone; other rows omit it.

V gene	J gene	D gene	clone size	CDR3 DNA	CDR3 protein
TRBV29-1	TRBJ2-4	-	many	TGCAGCGCACGGGACATCATAACCGAAGCCAAAAACATTCAGTACTTC	CSARDIITEAKNIQYF
TRBV28	TRBJ2-3	-	many	TGTGCCAGCATTCCAGGCGGCACAGATACGCAGTATTTT	CASIPGGTDTQYF
TRBV5-5	TRBJ2-3	-	many	TGTGCCAGCAGTCCAGGAGGGATCAGAGATACGCAGTATTTT	CASSPGGIRDTQYF
TRBV12-3/TRBV12-4	TRBJ2-2	TRBD2	many	TGTGCCAGCAGTTTAGGGAGCGGGGGAGACACCGGGGAGCTGTTTTTT	CASSLGSGGDTGELFF
TRBV28	TRBJ1-1	-	many	TGTGCCAGCAGTCAAACAGGGCCGATGAACACTGAAGCTTTCTTT	CASSQTGPMNTEAFF
TRBV6-2/TRBV6-3	TRBJ2-1	TRBD2	many	TGTGCCAGCAGTTTGGGACTAGCGGGGAACAATGAGCAGTTCTTC	CASSLGLAGNNEQFF
TRBV7-8	TRBJ1-5	-	few	TGTGCCAGCAGCTCAAGCCGACAGATCAGCAATCAGCCCCAGCATTTT	CASSSSRQISNQPQHF
TRBV28	TRBJ2-3	TRBD1	many	TGTGCCAGCAGTTCCCCGGGACAGCCAGAGGGAGATACGCAGTATTTT	CASSSPGQPEGDTQYF
TRBV7-8	TRBJ2-3	-	-	TGTGCCAGCAGCCTCTCGGGGCCCACAGATACGCAGTATTTT	CASSLSGPTDTQYF
TRBV14	TRBJ2-2	-	many	TGTGCCAGCAGCCCTATGAGAAACACCGGGGAGCTGTTTTTT	CASSPMRNTGELFF
TRBV7-7	TRBJ2-5	TRBD2	-	TGTGCCAGCAGCCCCGGCGGGACTAGCGGGGGCGGACAAGAGACCCAGTACTTC	CASSPGGTSGGGQETQYF
TRBV28	TRBJ1-1	-	many	TGTGCCAGCAGGTCGACGGAGGTTGAAGCTTTCTTT	CASRSTEVEAFF
TRBV6-2/TRBV6-3	TRBJ2-3	-	few	TGTGCCAGCAGTGACGGGGATACGCAGTATTTT	CASSDGDTQYF
TRBV29-1	TRBJ2-1	-	few	TGCAGCGTTTCATCACTCTATTCTAATGAGCAGTTCTTC	CSVSSLYSNEQFF
TRBV28	TRBJ1-1	-	-	TGTGCCAGCAGTTTACGTAGGTGGACTGAAGCTTTCTTT	CASSLRRWTEAFF
TRBV6-2/TRBV6-3	TRBJ2-2	TRBD1	many	TGTGCCAGCAGTTATTACTGGCTGGGGACAGTAACCGGGGAGCTGTTTTTT	CASSYYWLGTVTGELFF
TRBV9	TRBJ2-7	TRBD2	once	TGTGCCAGCAGCGTAGGTGGTAGCGGGATCTCCTACGAGCAGTACTTC	CASSVGGSGISYEQYF
TRBV5-1	TRBJ2-5	-	-	TGCGCCAGCAGCTCACGGGGGTCCCAAGAGACCCAGTACTTC	CASSSRGSQETQYF
TRBV2	TRBJ2-1	TRBD1	many	TGTGCCAGCCGTAAGCATGGGACAGGGGGGTACAATGAGCAGTTCTTC	CASRKHGTGGYNEQFF
TRBV6-2/TRBV6-3	TRBJ2-1	-	many	TGTGCCAGCAGTTTCACAGGGCTAAGCTCCTACAATGAGCAGTTCTTC	CASSFTGLSSYNEQFF
TRBV28	TRBJ1-2	TRBD1	-	TGTGCCAGCAGGACCGGGACAGGGAACTATGGCTACACCTTC	CASRTGTGNYGYTF
TRBV5-4	TRBJ2-3	-	-	TGTGCCAGCAGCTTGAGGACTATGGGAAGCACAGATACGCAGTATTTT	CASSLRTMGSTDTQYF
TRBV28	TRBJ2-3	TRBD2	many	TGTGCCAGCACGACTAGCGGGGGCGGCACAGATACGCAGTATTTT	CASTTSGGGTDTQYF
TRBV15	TRBJ1-6	-	few	TGTGCCACCAGCACAGGAAACTGGAATTCACCCCTCCACTTT	CATSTGNWNSPLHF
TRBV6-1	TRBJ2-5	-	few	TGTGCCAGCAGTGAGGGGGGCTCCCAAGAGACCCAGTACTTC	CASSEGGSQETQYF
TRBV5-6	TRBJ1-1	TRBD1	many	TGTGCCAGCAGCTTGACGGGACAGGGGGCGAGAACTGAAGCTTTCTTT	CASSLTGQGARTEAFF
TRBV9	TRBJ2-3	-	-	TGTGCCAGCAGCGTAGACGGGACCCACGCCGATACGCAGTATTTT	CASSVDGTHADTQYF
TRBV20-1	TRBJ2-1	-	many	TGCAGTGCTACGGGACTCCCCAATGAGCAGTTCTTC	CSATGLPNEQFF
TRBV19	TRBJ2-5	-	many	TGTGCCAGTAGTCGTCGGTACCAAGAGACCCAGTACTTC	CASSRRYQETQYF
TRBV28	TRBJ2-7	-	few	TGTGCCAGCAGAAGACAGAGCTCCTACGAGCAGTACTTC	CASRRQSSYEQYF
TRBV2	TRBJ1-1	-	few	TGTGCCAGCAGTAGGATGCCTTACACTGAAGCTTTCTTT	CASSRMPYTEAFF
TRBV29-1	TRBJ2-3	-	few	TGCAGCGTTGAAGAGCAGGGTACAGATACGCAGTATTTT	CSVEEQGTDTQYF
TRBV11-2	TRBJ1-1	TRBD1	many	TGTGCCAGCAGGCTCCCTGGGACAGGGGCGACAGCTTTCTTT	CASRLPGTGATAFF
TRBV3-1	TRBJ2-3	-	many	TGTGCCAGCAGCCGGGGACTTCGGAACACAGATACGCAGTATTTT	CASSRGLRNTDTQYF
TRBV24-1	TRBJ2-1	TRBD1	many	TGTGCCACCAGTGAAAAGACAGGGTCCTACAATGAGCAGTTCTTC	CATSEKTGSYNEQFF
TRBV5-4	TRBJ1-6	TRBD1	many	TGTGCCAGCAGCTCGGGACAGGGGAGTTTGTCGAGCTCCTATAATTCACCCCTCCACTTT	CASSSGQGSLSSSYNSPLHF
TRBV20-1	TRBJ1-1	-	few	TGCAGTGCTAGGGGGGGCAGGGGTTCGAACACTGAAGCTTTCTTT	CSARGGRGSNTEAFF
TRBV12-3/TRBV12-4	TRBJ1-5	TRBD1	many	TGTGCCAGCAGTTTCGGACAGGGGGGGCCCCAGCATTTT	CASSFGQGGPQHF
TRBV10-3	TRBJ1-1	TRBD1	many	TGTGCCATCCGGATACAGGGGGCGATGAACACTGAAGCTTTCTTT	CAIRIQGAMNTEAFF
TRBV4-1	TRBJ2-4	-	many	TGCGCCAGCAGCCAAGATTGGGTCAACCAAAACATTCAGTACTTC	CASSQDWVNQNIQYF
TRBV28	TRBJ1-1	TRBD1	many	TGTGCCAGCAGCATGACAGGGCTGACTACTGAAGCTTTCTTT	CASSMTGLTTEAFF
TRBV5-5	TRBJ1-2	TRBD1	-	TGTGCCAGCAGCTTGTCCCGGACAGGGTACTATGGCTACACCTTC	CASSLSRTGYYGYTF
TRBV7-9	TRBJ1-4	-	many	TGTGCCAGCAGCGAAACAACCGCGGCAACTAATGAAAAACTGTTTTTT	CASSETTAATNEKLFF
TRBV2	TRBJ2-3	-	few	TGTGCCAACAGTGAGGAGGGGGTGTCGGTGGATACGCAGTATTTT	CANSEEGVSVDTQYF
TRBV20-1	TRBJ1-6	-	-	TGCAGTGCCCTCGGTTCTGCGATCAATAATTCACCCCTCCACTTT	CSALGSAINNSPLHF
TRBV28	TRBJ1-2	-	-	TGTGCCAGCAGTTTAAGGTCAGGCTATGGCTACACCTTC	CASSLRSGYGYTF
TRBV12-3/TRBV12-4	TRBJ2-1	-	few	TGTGCCAGCAGTTTGATGGGTATGAATGAGCAGTTCTTC	CASSLMGMNEQFF
TRBV12-3/TRBV12-4	TRBJ1-2	-	many	TGTGCCAGCAGTTTAGCAGCCATGGACTATGGCTACACCTTC	CASSLAAMDYGYTF
TRBV19	TRBJ2-1	TRBD1	-	TGTGCCAGTAACGACAGGGGCCTCAATGAGCAGTTCTTC	CASNDRGLNEQFF
TRBV12-3/TRBV12-4	TRBJ2-1	TRBD2	few	TGTGCCACCGCGCCCCCTAGCGGGGGGGGAAATGAGCAGTTCTTC	CATAPPSGGGNEQFF
TRBV29-1	TRBJ1-1	-	many	TGCAGCGTGGAGACGACGCAGAACACTGAAGCTTTCTTT	CSVETTQNTEAFF
TRBV20-1	TRBJ1-1	-	few	TGCAGTGCTACCCGGACAGCTCCGAGGACTGAAGCTTTCTTT	CSATRTAPRTEAFF
TRBV2	TRBJ2-3	TRBD2	-	TGTGCCAGCAGTGAATGGCAGATGCGACTAGCGGGGGGCACAGATACGCAGTATTTT	CASSEWQMRLAGGTDTQYF
TRBV20-1	TRBJ2-1	-	few	TGCAGTGCTAGAGATCTGTTTAGCAGCTCCTACAATGAGCAGTTCTTC	CSARDLFSSSYNEQFF